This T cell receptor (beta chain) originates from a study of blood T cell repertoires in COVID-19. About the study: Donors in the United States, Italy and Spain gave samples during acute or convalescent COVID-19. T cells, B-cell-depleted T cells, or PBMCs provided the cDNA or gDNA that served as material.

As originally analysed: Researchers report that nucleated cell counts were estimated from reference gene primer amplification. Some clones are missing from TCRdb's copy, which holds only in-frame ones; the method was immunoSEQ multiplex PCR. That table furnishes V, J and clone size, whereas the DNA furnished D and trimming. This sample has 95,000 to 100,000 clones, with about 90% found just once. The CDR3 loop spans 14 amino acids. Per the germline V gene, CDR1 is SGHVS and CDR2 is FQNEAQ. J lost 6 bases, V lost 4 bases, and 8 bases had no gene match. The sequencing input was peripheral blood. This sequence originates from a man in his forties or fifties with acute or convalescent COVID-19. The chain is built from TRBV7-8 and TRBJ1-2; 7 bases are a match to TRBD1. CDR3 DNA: TGTGCCAGCAGCTCAAGACAGGGAGTAAATGGCTACACCTTC. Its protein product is CASSSRQGVNGYTF.